This T cell receptor beta chain was found in a study of control samples from healthy donors and cancer patients (TCRdb year 2020). The junction shows trimming of 0 bases on V and 5 bases on J, plus 11 bases between the germline ends. The CDR3 starts with the cysteine, ends with the phenylalanine, and has 15 residues. Only CDR3 DNA remains: 45 bases, in frame from the first base. The germline V gene specifies MNHEY as CDR1 and SVGAGI as CDR2. The count of this clone is one. Its cognate antigen has yet to be identified. One base away there is no much larger clone; base qualities are not given. The method behind the library was the immunoSEQ multiplex PCR assay. TCRdb re-hosts the immuneACCESS table, in-frame sequences only. Its copies lack some clones; in the studies checked, an unresolved V gene accounts for under half of them, and the cause for the rest is not known. This sample gives fewer than 130,000 clones in total; around 87% of them show up just once. Jointly, the top ten make up around 3.5% of the sample.

The sample was PBMCs. The V gene is TRBV6-5 and the J gene is TRBJ1-5, with the D gene too uncertain to name. This sequence was found in a woman aged 55 to 70 with lung cancer. The CDR3 reads as follows: CASSYSSRVDQPQHF. DNA sequence: TGTGCCAGCAGTTACTCATCTAGGGTGGATCAGCCCCAGCATTTT.